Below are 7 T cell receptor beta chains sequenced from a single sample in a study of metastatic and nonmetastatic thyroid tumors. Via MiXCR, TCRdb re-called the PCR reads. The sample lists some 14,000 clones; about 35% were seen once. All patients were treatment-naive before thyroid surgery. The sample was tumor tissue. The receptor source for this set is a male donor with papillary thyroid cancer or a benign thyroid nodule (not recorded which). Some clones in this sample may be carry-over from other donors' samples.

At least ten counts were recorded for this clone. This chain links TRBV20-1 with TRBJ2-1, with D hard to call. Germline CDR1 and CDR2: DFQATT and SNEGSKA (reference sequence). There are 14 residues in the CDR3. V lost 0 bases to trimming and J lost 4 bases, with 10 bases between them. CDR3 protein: CSARDNEHYNEQFF. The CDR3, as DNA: TGCAGTGCTAGAGATAATGAACATTACAATGAGCAGTTCTTC.

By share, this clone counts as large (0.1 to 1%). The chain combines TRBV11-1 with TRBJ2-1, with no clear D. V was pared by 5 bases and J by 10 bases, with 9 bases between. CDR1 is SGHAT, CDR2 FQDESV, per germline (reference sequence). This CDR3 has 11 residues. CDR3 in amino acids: CASSHPGEQFF. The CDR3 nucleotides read TGTGCCAGCAGCCACCCCGGAGAGCAGTTCTTC.

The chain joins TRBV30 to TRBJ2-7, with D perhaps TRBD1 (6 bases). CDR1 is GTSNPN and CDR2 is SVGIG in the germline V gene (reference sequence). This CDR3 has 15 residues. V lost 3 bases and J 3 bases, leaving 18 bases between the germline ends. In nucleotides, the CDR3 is TGTGCCTGGAGACGATCCAGGGGTACTAACTACGAGCAGTACTTC. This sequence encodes CAWRRSRGTNYEQYF.

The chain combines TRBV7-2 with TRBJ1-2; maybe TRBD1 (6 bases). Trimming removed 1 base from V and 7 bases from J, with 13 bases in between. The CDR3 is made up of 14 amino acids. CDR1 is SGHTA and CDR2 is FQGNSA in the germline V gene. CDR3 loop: CASSLDSGERGYTF. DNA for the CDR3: TGTGCCAGCAGCTTAGATTCAGGGGAGCGTGGCTACACCTTC.

CDR3 region: CASIASDLECEQYF. The DNA of the CDR3 is TGTGCCAGCATCGCCAGTGATTTAGAATGCGAGCAGTACTTC. The chain combines TRBV9 with TRBJ2-7; D remains unclear. CDR1 and CDR2 (germline): SGDLS, YYNGEE. The CDR3 sequence is 14 residues long. V was pared by 6 bases and J by 6 bases, with 19 bases between.

For the CDR3, the DNA is TGTGCCAGCAGTGAGACAGGCATGCCTGGAAACACCATATATTTT. As protein: CASSETGMPGNTIYF. The J gene is TRBJ1-3, the V gene TRBV25-1, with a tentative D call TRBD1 (6 bases). V lost 3 bases, J lost 2 bases, and 11 bases lay in between. The length of the CDR3 is 15 residues. CDR1 and CDR2 (germline): MGHDK, SYGVNS.

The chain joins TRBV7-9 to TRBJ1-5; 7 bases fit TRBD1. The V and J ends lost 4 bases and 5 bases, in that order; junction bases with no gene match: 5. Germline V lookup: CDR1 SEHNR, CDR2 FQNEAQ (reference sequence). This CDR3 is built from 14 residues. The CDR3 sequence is CASSSDRDDQPQHF. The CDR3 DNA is TGTGCCAGCAGCTCAGACAGGGACGATCAGCCCCAGCATTTT.